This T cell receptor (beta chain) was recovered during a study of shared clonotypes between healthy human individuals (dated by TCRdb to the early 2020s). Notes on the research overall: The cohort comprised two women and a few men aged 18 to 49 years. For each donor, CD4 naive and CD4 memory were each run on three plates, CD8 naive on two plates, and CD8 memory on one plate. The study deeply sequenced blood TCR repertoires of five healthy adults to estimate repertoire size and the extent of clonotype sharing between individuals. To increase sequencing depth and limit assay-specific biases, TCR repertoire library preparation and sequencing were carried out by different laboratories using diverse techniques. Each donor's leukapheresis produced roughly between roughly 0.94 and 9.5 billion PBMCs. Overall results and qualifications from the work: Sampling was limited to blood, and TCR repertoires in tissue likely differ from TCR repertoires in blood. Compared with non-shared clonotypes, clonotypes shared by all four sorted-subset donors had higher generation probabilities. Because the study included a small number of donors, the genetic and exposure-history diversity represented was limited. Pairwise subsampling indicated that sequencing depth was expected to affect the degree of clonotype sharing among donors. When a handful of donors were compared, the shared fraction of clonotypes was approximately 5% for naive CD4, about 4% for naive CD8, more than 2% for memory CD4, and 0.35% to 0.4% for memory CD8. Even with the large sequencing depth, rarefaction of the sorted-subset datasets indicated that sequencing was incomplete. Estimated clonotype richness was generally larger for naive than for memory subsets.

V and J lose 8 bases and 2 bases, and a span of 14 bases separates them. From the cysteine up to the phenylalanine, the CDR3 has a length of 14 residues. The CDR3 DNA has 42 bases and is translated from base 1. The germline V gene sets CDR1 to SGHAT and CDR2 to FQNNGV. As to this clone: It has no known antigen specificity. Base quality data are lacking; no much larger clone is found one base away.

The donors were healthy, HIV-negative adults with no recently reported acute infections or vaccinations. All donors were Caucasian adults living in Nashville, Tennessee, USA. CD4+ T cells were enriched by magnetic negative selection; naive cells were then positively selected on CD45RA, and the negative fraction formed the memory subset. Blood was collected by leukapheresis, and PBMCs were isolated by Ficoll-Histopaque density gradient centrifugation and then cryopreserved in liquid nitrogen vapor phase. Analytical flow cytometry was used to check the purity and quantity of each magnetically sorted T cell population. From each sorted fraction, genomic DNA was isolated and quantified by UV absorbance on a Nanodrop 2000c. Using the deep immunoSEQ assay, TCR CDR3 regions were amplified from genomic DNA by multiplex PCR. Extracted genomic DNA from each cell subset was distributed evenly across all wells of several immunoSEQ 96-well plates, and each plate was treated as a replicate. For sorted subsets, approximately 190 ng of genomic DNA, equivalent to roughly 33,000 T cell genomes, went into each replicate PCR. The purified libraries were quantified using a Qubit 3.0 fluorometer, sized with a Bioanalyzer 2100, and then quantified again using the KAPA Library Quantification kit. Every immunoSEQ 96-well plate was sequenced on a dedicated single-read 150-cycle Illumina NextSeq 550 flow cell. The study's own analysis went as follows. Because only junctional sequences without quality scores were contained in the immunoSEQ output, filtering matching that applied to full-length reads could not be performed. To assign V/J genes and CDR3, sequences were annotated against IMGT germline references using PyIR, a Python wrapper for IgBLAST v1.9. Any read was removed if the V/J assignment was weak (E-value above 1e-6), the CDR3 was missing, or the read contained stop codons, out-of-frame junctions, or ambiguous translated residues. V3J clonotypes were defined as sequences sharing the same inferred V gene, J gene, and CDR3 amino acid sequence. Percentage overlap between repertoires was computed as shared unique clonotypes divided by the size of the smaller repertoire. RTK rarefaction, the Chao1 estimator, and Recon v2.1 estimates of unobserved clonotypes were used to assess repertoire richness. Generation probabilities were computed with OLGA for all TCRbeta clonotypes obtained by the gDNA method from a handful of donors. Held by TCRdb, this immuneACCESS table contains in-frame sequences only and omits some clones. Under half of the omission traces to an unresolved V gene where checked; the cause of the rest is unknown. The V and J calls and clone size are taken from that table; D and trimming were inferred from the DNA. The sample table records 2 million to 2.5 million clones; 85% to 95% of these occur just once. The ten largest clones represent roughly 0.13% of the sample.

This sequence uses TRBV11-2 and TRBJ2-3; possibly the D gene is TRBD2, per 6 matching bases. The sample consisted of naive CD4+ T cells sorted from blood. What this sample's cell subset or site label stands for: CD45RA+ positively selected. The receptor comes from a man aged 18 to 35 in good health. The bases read TGTGCCAGCCGATTGGCGGGGACCACAGATACGCAGTATTTT. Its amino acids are CASRLAGTTDTQYF. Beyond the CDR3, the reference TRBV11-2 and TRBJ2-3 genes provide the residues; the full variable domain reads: EAGVAQSPRYKIIEKRQSVAFWCNPISGHATLYWYQQILGQGPKLLIQFQNNGVVDDSQLPKDRFSAERLKGVDSTLKIQPAKLEDSAVYLCASRLAGTTDTQYFGPGTRLTVL.